The clone carrying this T cell receptor beta chain was seen a few times. What it recognizes is unknown. The assay was immunoSEQ multiplex PCR, and TCRdb's table has in-frame clones only and misses some. Of more than 60,000 clones listed, 60% to 75% are singletons. This sample is drawn from a study of a mutant IDH1 vaccine in newly diagnosed glioma. The CDR3 has 13 amino acids. Trimming took 5 bases from V and 8 from J; bases not matched to a gene: 6. CDR1 MNHEY and CDR2 SVGAGI come from the germline V gene. Time point reported: week 35, safety follow-up. With topical imiquimod, each dose of the vaccine consisted of 300 ug of mutant IDH1 20-mer peptide.

This sequence was found in a middle-aged man with glioma. Sequencing was performed on PBMCs, taken from a glioma patient whose treatment included an IDH1 peptide vaccine. The chain links TRBV6-5 to TRBJ1-2; 9 nucleotides line up with TRBD1. The CDR3 protein is CASSDRDREGYTF. CDR3 sequence (DNA): TGTGCCAGCAGTGACCGGGACAGGGAGGGCTACACCTTC.